The rows below give T cell receptor beta chains drawn from one sample of a study of CD8 T cells in ankylosing spondylitis. TCRdb independently ran MiXCR on the 5' RACE reads; one entry per CDR3 protein. This table has approximately 440,000 distinct CDR3 sequences, 17% appearing once. The sequencing sample was made of blood, either unsorted or a sorted T cell fraction (not recorded which). The source is a male donor with ankylosing spondylitis. The CDR3 runs from the conserved cysteine through the conserved F or W. D genes are given only for firm matches. Clone size is not always given. Where it is, it says once, few, many or a class for expanded clones.

j_call v_call clone_size d_call cdr3_aa cdr3_nt
TRBJ1-3 TRBV4-1 few . CASSGVPFTSGNTIYF TGCGCCAGCTCGGGGGTCCCATTTACCTCTGGAAACACCATATATTTT
TRBJ2-3 TRBV20-1 few TRBD2 CSARPPTSGITTDTQYF TGCAGTGCTAGACCTCCTACTAGCGGAATTACCACAGATACGCAGTATTTT
TRBJ1-1 TRBV24-1 . TRBD1 CATSALGQLNTEAFF TGTGCCACCAGTGCCCTGGGACAGTTGAACACTGAAGCTTTCTTT
TRBJ2-7 TRBV7-3 few . CASSEGPLSYEQYF TGTGCCAGCAGCGAGGGACCTCTCTCCTACGAGCAGTACTTC
TRBJ1-1 TRBV5-3 . TRBD1 CASSIGQGVGYTEAFF TGTGCCAGCAGCATAGGACAGGGGGTAGGGTACACTGAAGCTTTCTTT
TRBJ2-1 TRBV2 . TRBD2 CASSLVRAGNNEQFF TGTGCCAGCAGCCTCGTCCGAGCGGGGAACAATGAGCAGTTCTTC
TRBJ2-1 TRBV20-1 . . CSANYNEQFF TGCAGTGCTAACTACAATGAGCAGTTCTTC
TRBJ2-3 TRBV28 few TRBD1 CASSLFGTGVADTQYF TGTGCCAGCAGTTTATTCGGGACAGGGGTTGCAGATACGCAGTATTTT
TRBJ2-2 TRBV6-2/TRBV6-3 . TRBD2 CATTLRPAGAQAINTGELFF TGTGCCACGACACTACGGCCAGCGGGGGCTCAAGCTATCAACACCGGGGAGCTGTTTTTT
TRBJ2-3 TRBV7-2 few TRBD2 CASSLVLAGGRDTQYF TGTGCCAGCAGCTTAGTCCTAGCGGGAGGGCGGGATACGCAGTATTTT
TRBJ2-1 TRBV6-5 . TRBD1 CASSYIGTGRRNEQFF TGTGCCAGCAGTTACATCGGGACAGGGCGTAGGAATGAGCAGTTCTTC
TRBJ2-1 TRBV6-1 few . CASSVASRDNEQFF TGTGCCAGCAGTGTGGCTAGCCGAGACAATGAGCAGTTCTTC
TRBJ1-2 TRBV10-3 many . CAIRKDASDYGYTF TGTGCCATCAGGAAGGACGCATCTGACTATGGCTACACCTTC
TRBJ2-2 TRBV28 few TRBD2 CASSSSGRAETGELFF TGTGCCAGCAGTTCTAGCGGGAGGGCGGAGACCGGGGAGCTGTTTTTT
TRBJ2-3 TRBV5-6 . TRBD2 CASSPGTSGGRITDTQYF TGTGCCAGCAGCCCCGGGACTAGCGGGGGGCGAATCACAGATACGCAGTATTTT
TRBJ2-3 TRBV20-1 . TRBD2 CSARPGGDTQYF TGCAGTGCCAGGCCCGGGGGGGATACGCAGTATTTT
TRBJ1-4 TRBV5-1 . TRBD1 CASSLVGDRPNEKLFF TGCGCCAGCAGCTTGGTAGGGGACAGGCCTAATGAAAAACTGTTTTTT
TRBJ1-6 TRBV3-1 . . CASSHSDLPLHF TGTGCCAGCAGCCATAGCGACCTACCCCTCCACTTT
TRBJ1-1 TRBV5-5 few TRBD1 CASSLGDRVEAFF TGTGCCAGCAGCTTGGGGGACAGGGTTGAAGCTTTCTTT
TRBJ1-1 TRBV20-1 . . CSAGRGANTEAFF TGCAGTGCTGGGAGGGGCGCTAACACTGAAGCTTTCTTT
TRBJ2-3 TRBV20-1 few TRBD2 CSALAGEAADTQYF TGCAGTGCATTAGCGGGAGAGGCCGCAGATACGCAGTATTTT
TRBJ2-3 TRBV7-3 . . CASSPKGTAGVGTDTQYF TGTGCCAGCAGCCCTAAGGGGACGGCGGGCGTGGGCACAGATACGCAGTATTTT
TRBJ2-3 TRBV7-9 few . CASSPLVVSTDTQYF TGTGCCAGCAGCCCCCTGGTTGTAAGCACAGATACGCAGTATTTT
TRBJ2-4 TRBV9 . TRBD1 CASSVRQTGDPLKNIQYF TGTGCCAGCAGCGTCAGACAGACAGGGGACCCTCTCAAAAACATTCAGTACTTC
TRBJ2-1 TRBV5-1 few TRBD1 CASFRTGGSDEQFF TGCGCCAGCTTCAGGACAGGGGGTAGCGATGAGCAGTTCTTC
TRBJ2-1 TRBV20-1 many TRBD2 CSASSLAGGQDEQFF TGCAGTGCTAGTTCCCTAGCGGGGGGGCAGGATGAGCAGTTCTTC
TRBJ1-5 TRBV28 . TRBD1 CASSLILRTGSRGNQPQHF TGTGCCAGCAGTTTAATTTTACGGACAGGGTCTCGGGGCAATCAGCCCCAGCATTTT
TRBJ2-2 TRBV6-2/TRBV6-3 . . CASSYDPSRISGTGELFF TGTGCCAGCAGTTATGACCCGTCCCGGATATCGGGGACCGGGGAGCTGTTTTTT
TRBJ2-7 TRBV20-1 many . CSATPGLTYEQYF TGCAGTGCTACCCCGGGTCTTACCTACGAGCAGTACTTC
TRBJ2-1 TRBV20-1 few TRBD2 CSGGGLGNEQFF TGCAGTGGGGGGGGATTAGGCAATGAGCAGTTCTTC
TRBJ2-2 TRBV6-5 . TRBD2 CASSFLAGESGELFF TGTGCCAGCAGTTTTCTAGCGGGAGAGTCCGGGGAGCTGTTTTTT
TRBJ2-1 TRBV7-2 . TRBD2 CASSLSSGRWEQFF TGTGCCAGCAGCTTGAGTAGCGGGCGGTGGGAGCAGTTCTTC
TRBJ1-2 TRBV20-1 many . CSATAPGGNYGYTF TGCAGTGCAACAGCGCCCGGGGGGAACTATGGCTACACCTTC
TRBJ2-3 TRBV20-1 . . CSAFGGALDTQYF TGCAGTGCTTTCGGGGGTGCGCTAGATACGCAGTATTTT
TRBJ2-7 TRBV11-1 . . CASSLAYGSRPYEQYF TGTGCCAGCAGCTTAGCTTACGGTTCCAGACCCTACGAGCAGTACTTC
TRBJ1-4 TRBV5-1 few . CASSLGASAVRFEKLFF TGCGCCAGCAGCTTAGGGGCTTCCGCGGTTCGGTTTGAAAAACTGTTTTTT
TRBJ2-2 TRBV11-1 . . CANPGTGVASGSTGELFF TGTGCCAACCCCGGGACAGGTGTCGCCAGCGGGAGTACCGGGGAGCTGTTTTTT
TRBJ2-2 TRBV28 . . CVSSSITGELFF TGTGTCAGCAGTTCAATCACCGGGGAGCTGTTTTTT
TRBJ2-2 TRBV9 few TRBD2 CASSPRTSGRTGELFF TGTGCCAGCAGCCCTCGGACTAGCGGGAGAACCGGGGAGCTGTTTTTT
TRBJ2-1 TRBV29-1 . TRBD1 CSVEPAGTGSYNEQFF TGCAGCGTTGAGCCGGCGGGGACAGGGTCCTACAATGAGCAGTTCTTC
TRBJ2-2 TRBV3-1 . TRBD1 CASSYLGTVNTGELFF TGTGCCAGCAGCTACCTCGGGACAGTGAACACCGGGGAGCTGTTTTTT
TRBJ1-1 TRBV7-9 many TRBD1 CASSPGTGISEAFF TGTGCCAGCAGCCCCGGGACAGGGATTAGTGAAGCTTTCTTT
TRBJ1-2 TRBV30 . . CAWSRGGSRGYTF TGTGCCTGGAGTCGTGGAGGCAGCCGGGGCTACACCTTC
TRBJ1-2 TRBV28 . . CASRTAGSNYGYTF TGTGCCAGCAGAACAGCGGGGTCTAACTATGGCTACACCTTC
TRBJ1-1 TRBV12-3/TRBV12-4 few TRBD1 CASSPRTGFNTEAFF TGTGCCAGCAGCCCGCGGACAGGGTTTAACACTGAAGCTTTCTTT
TRBJ2-2 TRBV18 few TRBD2 CASSRGLAGVANTGELFF TGTGCCAGCTCACGAGGACTAGCGGGAGTAGCGAACACCGGGGAGCTGTTTTTT
TRBJ2-5 TRBV5-1 . . CASSLALGVGETQYF TGCGCCAGCAGCTTGGCCCTGGGGGTTGGGGAGACCCAGTACTTC
TRBJ1-1 TRBV3-1 . . CASSQDLASTEAFF TGTGCCAGCAGCCAAGATCTCGCGTCTACTGAAGCTTTCTTT
TRBJ2-1 TRBV7-2 . TRBD1 CASSQDRGPYNEQFF TGTGCCAGCAGCCAAGACAGGGGGCCTTACAATGAGCAGTTCTTC
TRBJ2-2 TRBV6-5 few TRBD2 CASSYGGGRTGELFF TGTGCCAGCAGTTATGGCGGGGGTCGGACCGGGGAGCTGTTTTTT
TRBJ2-3 TRBV5-1 many . CASSLTTDPDTQYF TGCGCCAGCAGCTTGACCACGGACCCAGATACGCAGTATTTT
TRBJ1-1 TRBV5-1 . . CASRGRDEAFF TGCGCCAGCAGGGGGAGGGATGAAGCTTTCTTT
TRBJ1-4 TRBV5-1 . TRBD1 CASSLQGSLGKLFF TGCGCCAGCAGCTTACAGGGGTCCCTCGGAAAACTGTTTTTT
TRBJ2-3 TRBV6-5 . TRBD2 CASSYRGTSGTDTQYF TGTGCCAGCAGTTACAGGGGGACTAGCGGCACAGATACGCAGTATTTT
TRBJ1-1 TRBV2 few . CASLEQGEAFF TGTGCCAGCCTAGAACAGGGCGAAGCTTTCTTT
TRBJ2-2 TRBV6-5 . . CASSYADRNTGELFF TGTGCCAGCAGTTACGCCGACAGGAACACCGGGGAGCTGTTTTTT
TRBJ2-7 TRBV6-1 . . CASSGQFDEQYF TGTGCCAGCAGTGGTCAGTTCGACGAGCAGTACTTC
TRBJ2-3 TRBV27 . . CASSFWASTDTQYF TGTGCCAGCAGTTTTTGGGCTAGCACAGATACGCAGTATTTT